A single sample is the source of the 12 T cell receptor beta chains below, sequenced in a study of blood T cell repertoires in COVID-19. Here immunoSEQ multiplex PCR was the method, and the copy in TCRdb shows in-frame clones only, minus some. This table holds more than 95,000 clones, roughly 88% found once. The specimen sequenced was peripheral blood. The receptors derive from a man aged 45 to 65 with acute or convalescent COVID-19.

This clone was observed a handful of times. The chain couples TRBV25-1 to TRBJ2-7; TRBD2 aligns across 8 bases. This CDR3 has 17 residues. CDR1 is MGHDK and CDR2 is SYGVNS in the germline V gene. The junction had 9 bases not matched to a gene; V was cut back by 1 base and J by 1 base. CDR3 loop: CASSESTRASGSYEQYF. The CDR3 DNA sequence: TGTGCCAGCAGTGAATCCACTCGAGCTAGCGGGTCCTACGAGCAGTACTTC.

This clone was seen a handful of times. The chain carries TRBV11-1 and TRBJ1-1; D gene ambiguous. CDR3 length: 14 amino acids. V dropped 0 bases and J dropped 2 bases, with 7 bases sitting between them. Germline V lookup: CDR1 SGHAT, CDR2 FQDESV (reference sequence). The DNA of the CDR3 is TGTGCCAGCAGCTTAGCGCGGGGTAACACTGAAGCTTTCTTT. Its protein is CASSLARGNTEAFF.

This chain uses TRBV30 with TRBJ1-5; 9 nucleotides match TRBD1. Unmatched junction bases numbered 2, after V lost 3 bases and J lost 5 bases. The CDR3 sequence is 13 residues long. The germline gives CDR1 GTSNPN, CDR2 SVGIG (reference sequence). In DNA, the CDR3 is TGTGCCTGGAGGACAGGGGGTGATCAGCCCCAGCATTTT. Translating gives CAWRTGGDQPQHF.

The chain employs TRBV7-8 and TRBJ1-2; TRBD1 matches at 8 bases. Germline V gene sequence: CDR1 SGHVS, CDR2 FQNEAQ. There are 15 residues in the CDR3. V lost 5 bases to trimming and J lost 3 bases; unmatched junction nucleotides: 8. In nucleotides, the CDR3 is TGTGCCAGCAGCGTTCAGACAGGGGCCCACTATGGCTACACCTTC. It codes for CASSVQTGAHYGYTF.

This clone was seen more than once but under ten times. This chain connects TRBV19 to TRBJ2-1; TRBD1 is a possible D gene (6 bases). The germline V gene has CDR1 LNHDA and CDR2 SQIVND (reference sequence). This CDR3 is 16 amino acids long. The V end was cut by 1 base, the J end by 2 bases, with 12 bases between. CDR3 coding DNA: TGTGCCAGTAGTATAGGGTGGGGGCAGACCTACAATGAGCAGTTCTTC. Translation: CASSIGWGQTYNEQFF.

The chain uses TRBV5-1 and TRBJ2-1; perhaps TRBD2 as D (5 bases). Germline loops: CDR1 SGHRS, CDR2 YFSETQ. With 4 bases removed from V and 2 bases from J, the gap between germline ends came to 19 bases. The length of the CDR3 is 17 residues. This CDR3 reads CASSLKGGSATYNEQFF. CDR3 nucleotide sequence: TGCGCCAGCAGCCTGAAAGGAGGTAGCGCGACCTACAATGAGCAGTTCTTC.

The V and J genes are TRBV7-9 and TRBJ1-2, with unresolved D. V lost 8 bases to trimming and J lost 5 bases, with 15 bases between them. Germline CDR1 is SEHNR and CDR2 is FQNEAQ (reference sequence). This CDR3 spans 13 amino acids. The CDR3 DNA sequence: TGTGCCAGCCTAGGAGGGCAGAAATATGGCTACACCTTC. This translates into CASLGGQKYGYTF.

This clone was found a few times. V usage is TRBV7-8 and J usage is TRBJ2-7; 8 nucleotides agree with TRBD1. This CDR3 has 15 residues. Germline CDR1 and CDR2: SGHVS and FQNEAQ. The ends lost 2 bases at V and 6 bases at J; junction bases unmatched: 9. DNA for the CDR3: TGTGCCAGCAGCTTAAATCGGGACAGGTTCGGCGAGCAGTACTTC. Amino acid sequence: CASSLNRDRFGEQYF.

The chain recombines TRBV20-1 with TRBJ2-7; D unresolved. Looked up from germline, CDR1 is DFQATT and CDR2 is SNEGSKA (reference sequence). CDR3 size: 11 residues. The ends were cut back, 0 bases at V and 5 bases at J, with 5 bases in the middle. CDR3 protein: CSARDSHEQYF. CDR3 nucleotide sequence: TGCAGTGCTAGAGATAGCCACGAGCAGTACTTC.

Worth noting for this clone: Mismatch with germline at one junction end may stem from a read error. V gene TRBV5-1 combines with J gene TRBJ2-1; 8 bases fit TRBD2. CDR3 length: 18 residues. Germline V gene lookup returns CDR1 SGHRS and CDR2 YFSETQ. CDR3 residues: CASSLAKSGRESYNERFF. The CDR3 bases are TGCGCCAGCAGCTTGGCCAAAAGCGGGAGAGAATCCTACAATGAGCGGTTCTTC.

This clone was seen once. The chain recombines TRBV9 with TRBJ2-1; TRBD2 agrees at 9 bases. Trimming at V came to 0 bases and at J to 6 bases, leaving 1 base not matched to a gene. CDR1 is SGDLS, CDR2 YYNGEE, per germline. The CDR3 sequence is 14 residues long. The CDR3 region is CASSVGTSANEQFF. CDR3 DNA sequence: TGTGCCAGCAGCGTAGGGACTAGCGCCAATGAGCAGTTCTTC. The full variable domain, rest sourced from reference TRBV9 and TRBJ2-1, is DSGVTQTPKHLITATGQRVTLRCSPRSGDLSVYWYQQSLDQGLQFLIQYYNGEERAKGNILERFSAQQFPDLHSELNLSSLELGDSALYFCASSVGTSANEQFFGPGTRLTVL.

The genes are TRBV9 and TRBJ2-1; D is possibly TRBD2 (5 bases). V lost 0 bases and J lost 9, with 10 bases in between. The V gene's germline CDR1 is SGDLS and CDR2 YYNGEE. This CDR3 spans 13 amino acids. CDR3 coding DNA: TGTGCCAGCAGCGTAGCCGAAACTAGTGAGCAGTTCTTC. Its protein is CASSVAETSEQFF. Based on the CDR3 plus reference TRBV9 and TRBJ2-1, the full variable domain is DSGVTQTPKHLITATGQRVTLRCSPRSGDLSVYWYQQSLDQGLQFLIQYYNGEERAKGNILERFSAQQFPDLHSELNLSSLELGDSALYFCASSVAETSEQFFGPGTRLTVL.